One sample yielded the 3 T cell receptor beta chains listed below, sequenced in a study of blood T cell repertoires in COVID-19. Clones were read by immunoSEQ multiplex PCR, and TCRdb kept only the in-frame ones, dropping some. The data show about 270,000 clones, around 82% seen once. Sequencing was carried out using peripheral blood. The receptors originated from a woman under 30 with acute or convalescent COVID-19.

The chain couples TRBV6-5 to TRBJ2-7, with 7 bases matching TRBD1. Unmatched junction bases numbered 3, after V lost 5 bases and J lost 2 bases. Germline CDR1 and CDR2: MNHEY and SVGAGI. This CDR3 contains 13 residues. The CDR3 is CASSNRGPYEQYF. Here the CDR3 DNA reads TGTGCCAGCAGTAACAGGGGTCCCTACGAGCAGTACTTC.

The CDR3: CASSAQGANTEAFF. The DNA of the CDR3 is TGTGCCAGCAGCGCACAGGGGGCGAACACTGAAGCTTTCTTT. The chain couples TRBV9 to TRBJ1-1, with 9 nucleotides matching TRBD1. V lost 3 bases and J lost 1; bases outside the gene matches: 1. The CDR3 extends over 14 amino acids. Germline V gives CDR1 SGDLS, CDR2 YYNGEE.

The chain has TRBV18 and TRBJ1-1; no clear D. CDR3 length equals 15 residues. Trimming removed 0 bases from V and 1 base from J, with 9 bases in between. Germline assignment: CDR1 KGHSH and CDR2 LQKENI. CDR3 DNA sequence: TGTGCCAGCTCACCACCGGCGGTGGGGAACACTGAAGCTTTCTTT. Translating it yields CASSPPAVGNTEAFF.